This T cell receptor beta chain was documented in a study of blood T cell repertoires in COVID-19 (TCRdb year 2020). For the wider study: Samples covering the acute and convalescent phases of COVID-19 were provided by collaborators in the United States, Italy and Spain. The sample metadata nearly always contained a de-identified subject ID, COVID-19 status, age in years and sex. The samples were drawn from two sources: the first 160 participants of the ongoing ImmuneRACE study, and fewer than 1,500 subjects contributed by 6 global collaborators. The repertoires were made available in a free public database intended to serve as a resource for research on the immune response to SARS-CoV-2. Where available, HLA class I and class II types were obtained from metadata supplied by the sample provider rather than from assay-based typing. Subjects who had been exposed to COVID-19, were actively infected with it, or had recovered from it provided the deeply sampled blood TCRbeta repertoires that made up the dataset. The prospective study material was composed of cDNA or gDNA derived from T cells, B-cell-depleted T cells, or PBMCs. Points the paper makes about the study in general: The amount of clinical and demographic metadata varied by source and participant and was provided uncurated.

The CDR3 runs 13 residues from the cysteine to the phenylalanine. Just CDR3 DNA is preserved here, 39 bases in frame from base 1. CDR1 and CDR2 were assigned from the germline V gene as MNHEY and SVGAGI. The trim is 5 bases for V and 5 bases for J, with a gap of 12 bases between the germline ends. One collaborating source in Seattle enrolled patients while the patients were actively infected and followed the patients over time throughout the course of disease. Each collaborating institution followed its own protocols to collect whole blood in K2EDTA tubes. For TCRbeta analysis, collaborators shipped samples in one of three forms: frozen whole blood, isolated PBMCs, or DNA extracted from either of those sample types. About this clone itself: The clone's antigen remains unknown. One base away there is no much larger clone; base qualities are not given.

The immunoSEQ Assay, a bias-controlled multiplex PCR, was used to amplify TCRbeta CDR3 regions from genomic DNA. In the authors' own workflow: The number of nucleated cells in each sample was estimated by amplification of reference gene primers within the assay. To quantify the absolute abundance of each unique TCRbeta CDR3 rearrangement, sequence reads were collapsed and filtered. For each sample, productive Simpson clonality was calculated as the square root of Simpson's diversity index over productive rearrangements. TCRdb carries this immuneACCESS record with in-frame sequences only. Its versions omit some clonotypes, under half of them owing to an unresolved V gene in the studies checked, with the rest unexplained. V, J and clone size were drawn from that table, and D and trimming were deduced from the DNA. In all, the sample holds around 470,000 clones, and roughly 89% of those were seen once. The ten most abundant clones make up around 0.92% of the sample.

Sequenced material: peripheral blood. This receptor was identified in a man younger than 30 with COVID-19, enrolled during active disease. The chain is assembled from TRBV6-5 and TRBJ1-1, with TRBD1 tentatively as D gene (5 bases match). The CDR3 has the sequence CASSRGGGTEAFF. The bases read TGTGCCAGCAGTCGGGGCGGGGGGACTGAAGCTTTCTTT.